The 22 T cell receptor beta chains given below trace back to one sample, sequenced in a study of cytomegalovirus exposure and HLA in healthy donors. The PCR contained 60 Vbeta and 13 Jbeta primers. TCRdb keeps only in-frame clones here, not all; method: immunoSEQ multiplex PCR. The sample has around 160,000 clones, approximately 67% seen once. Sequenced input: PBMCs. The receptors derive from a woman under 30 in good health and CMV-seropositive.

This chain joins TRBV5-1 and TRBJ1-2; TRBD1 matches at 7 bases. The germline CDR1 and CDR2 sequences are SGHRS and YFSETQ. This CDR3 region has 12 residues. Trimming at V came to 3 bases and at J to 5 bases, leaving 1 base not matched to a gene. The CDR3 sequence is CASSSGQYGYTF. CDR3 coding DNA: TGCGCCAGCAGCTCGGGACAGTATGGCTACACCTTC. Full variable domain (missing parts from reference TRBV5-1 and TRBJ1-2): KAGVTQTPRYLIKTRGQQVTLSCSPISGHRSVSWYQQTPGQGLQFLFEYFSETQRNKGNFPGRFSGRQFSNSRSEMNVSTLELGDSALYLCASSSGQYGYTFGSGTRLTVV.

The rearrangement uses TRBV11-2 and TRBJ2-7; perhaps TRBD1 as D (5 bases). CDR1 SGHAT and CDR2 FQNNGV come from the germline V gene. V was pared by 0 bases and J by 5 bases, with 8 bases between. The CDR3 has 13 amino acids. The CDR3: CASSLDRVNEQYF. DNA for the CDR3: TGTGCCAGCAGCTTAGACAGGGTTAACGAGCAGTACTTC.

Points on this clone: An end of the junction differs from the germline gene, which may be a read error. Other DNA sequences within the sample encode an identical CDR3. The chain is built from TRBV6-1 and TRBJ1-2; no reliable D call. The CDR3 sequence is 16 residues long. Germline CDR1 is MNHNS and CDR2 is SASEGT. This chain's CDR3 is CASSEVGINLNYGYTF. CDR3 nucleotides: TGCGCCAGCAGTGAAGTTGGCATCAACCTTAACTATGGCTACACCTTC.

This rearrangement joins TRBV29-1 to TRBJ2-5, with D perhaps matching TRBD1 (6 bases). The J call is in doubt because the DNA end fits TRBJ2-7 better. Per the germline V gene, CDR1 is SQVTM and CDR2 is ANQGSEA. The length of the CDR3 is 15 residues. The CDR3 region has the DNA TGCAGCACAACTACAGGGATAGGGAGCTCCTACGAGCAGTACTTC. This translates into CSTTTGIGSSYEQYF.

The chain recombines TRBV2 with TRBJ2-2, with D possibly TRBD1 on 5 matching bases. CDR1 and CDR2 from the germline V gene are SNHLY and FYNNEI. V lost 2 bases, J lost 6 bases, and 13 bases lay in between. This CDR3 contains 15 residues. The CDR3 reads CASSEQGFTSGELFF. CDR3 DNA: TGTGCCAGCAGTGAACAGGGATTTACATCCGGGGAGCTGTTTTTT.

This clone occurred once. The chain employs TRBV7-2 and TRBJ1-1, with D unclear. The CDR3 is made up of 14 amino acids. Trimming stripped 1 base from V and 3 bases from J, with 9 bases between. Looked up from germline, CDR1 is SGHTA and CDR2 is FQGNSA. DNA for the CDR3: TGTGCCAGCAGCTTAGGTGACTGGTACACTGAAGCTTTCTTT. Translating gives CASSLGDWYTEAFF.

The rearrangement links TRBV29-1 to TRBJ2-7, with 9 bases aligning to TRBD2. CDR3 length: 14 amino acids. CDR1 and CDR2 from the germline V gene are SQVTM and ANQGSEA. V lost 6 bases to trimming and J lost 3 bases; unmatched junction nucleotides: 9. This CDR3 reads CSVLSGSTIYEQYF. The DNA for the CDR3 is TGCAGCGTCCTTAGCGGGAGCACGATCTACGAGCAGTACTTC.

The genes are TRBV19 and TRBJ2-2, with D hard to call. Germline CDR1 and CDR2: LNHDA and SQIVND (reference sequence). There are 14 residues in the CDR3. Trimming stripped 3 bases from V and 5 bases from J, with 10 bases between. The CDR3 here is CASSINGDTGELFF. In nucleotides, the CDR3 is TGTGCCAGTAGTATCAATGGAGATACCGGGGAGCTGTTTTTT.

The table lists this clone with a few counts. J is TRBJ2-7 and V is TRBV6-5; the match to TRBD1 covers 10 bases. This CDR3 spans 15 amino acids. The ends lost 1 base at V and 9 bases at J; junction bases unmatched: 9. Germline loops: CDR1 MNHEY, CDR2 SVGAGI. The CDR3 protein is CASSYLAGTGDGQYF. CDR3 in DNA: TGTGCCAGCAGTTACTTGGCCGGGACAGGGGACGGGCAGTACTTC.

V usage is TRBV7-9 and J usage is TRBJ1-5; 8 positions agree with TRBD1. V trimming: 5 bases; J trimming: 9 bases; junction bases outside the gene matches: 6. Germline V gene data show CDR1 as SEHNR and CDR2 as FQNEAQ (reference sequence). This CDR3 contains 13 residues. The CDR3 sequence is CASSAGQGGPQHF. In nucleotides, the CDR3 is TGTGCCAGCAGCGCTGGACAGGGCGGGCCCCAGCATTTT. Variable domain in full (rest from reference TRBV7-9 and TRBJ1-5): DTGVSQNPRHKITKRGQNVTFRCDPISEHNRLYWYRQTLGQGPEFLTYFQNEAQLEKSRLLSDRFSAERPKGSFSTLEIQRTEQGDSAMYLCASSAGQGGPQHFGDGTRLSIL.

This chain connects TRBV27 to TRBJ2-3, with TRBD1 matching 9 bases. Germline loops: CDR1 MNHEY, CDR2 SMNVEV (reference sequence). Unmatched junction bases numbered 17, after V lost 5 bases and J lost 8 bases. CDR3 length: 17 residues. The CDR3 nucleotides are TGTGCCAGCAGTACAGGCCGGACAGGGGCAACTCGGGGTACGCAGTATTTT. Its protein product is CASSTGRTGATRGTQYF.

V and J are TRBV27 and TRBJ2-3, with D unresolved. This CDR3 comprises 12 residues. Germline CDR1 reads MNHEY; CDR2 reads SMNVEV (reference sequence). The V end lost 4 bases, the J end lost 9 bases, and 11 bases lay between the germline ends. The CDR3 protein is CASSSVDLTQYF. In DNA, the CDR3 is TGTGCCAGCAGTTCGGTCGATTTGACGCAGTATTTT.

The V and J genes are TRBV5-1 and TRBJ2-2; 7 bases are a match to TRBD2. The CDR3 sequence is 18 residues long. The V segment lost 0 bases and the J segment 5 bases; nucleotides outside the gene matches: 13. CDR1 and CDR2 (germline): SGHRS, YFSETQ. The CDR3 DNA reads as TGCGCCAGCAGCTTGGTTATTACGGCGAAGGGAGGGACCGGGGAGCTGTTTTTT. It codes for CASSLVITAKGGTGELFF. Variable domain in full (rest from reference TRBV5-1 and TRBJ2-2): KAGVTQTPRYLIKTRGQQVTLSCSPISGHRSVSWYQQTPGQGLQFLFEYFSETQRNKGNFPGRFSGRQFSNSRSEMNVSTLELGDSALYLCASSLVITAKGGTGELFFGEGSRLTVL.

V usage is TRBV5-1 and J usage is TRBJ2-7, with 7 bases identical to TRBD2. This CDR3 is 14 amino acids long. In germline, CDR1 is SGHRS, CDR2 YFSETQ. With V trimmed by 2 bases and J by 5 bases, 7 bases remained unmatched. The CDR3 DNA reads TGCGCCAGCAGCTTCGGTGCGGGAGTTGACGAGCAGTACTTC. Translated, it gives CASSFGAGVDEQYF.

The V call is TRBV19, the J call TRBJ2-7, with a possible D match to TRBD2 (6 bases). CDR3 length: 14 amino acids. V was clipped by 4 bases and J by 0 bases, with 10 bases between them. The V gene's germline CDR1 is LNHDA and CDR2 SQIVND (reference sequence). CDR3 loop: CASSRDGSSYEQYF. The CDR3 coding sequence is TGTGCCAGTAGTAGGGACGGGAGCTCCTACGAGCAGTACTTC. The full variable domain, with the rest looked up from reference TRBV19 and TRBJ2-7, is DGGITQSPKYLFRKEGQNVTLSCEQNLNHDAMYWYRQDPGQGLRLIYYSQIVNDFQKGDIAEGYSVSREKKESFPLTVTSAQKNPTAFYLCASSRDGSSYEQYFGPGTRLTVT.

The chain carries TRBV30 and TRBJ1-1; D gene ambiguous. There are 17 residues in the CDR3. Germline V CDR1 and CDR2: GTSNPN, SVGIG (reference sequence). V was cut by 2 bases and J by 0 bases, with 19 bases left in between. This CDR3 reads CAWSPPGPYVMNTEAFF. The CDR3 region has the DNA TGTGCCTGGAGTCCCCCGGGTCCATACGTCATGAACACTGAAGCTTTCTTT.

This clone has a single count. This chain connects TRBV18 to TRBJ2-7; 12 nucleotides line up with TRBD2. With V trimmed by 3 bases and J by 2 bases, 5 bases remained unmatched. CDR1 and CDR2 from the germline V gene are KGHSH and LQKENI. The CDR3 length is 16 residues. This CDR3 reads CASSPIGTSGPYEQYF. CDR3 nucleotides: TGTGCCAGCTCACCGATCGGGACTAGCGGGCCCTACGAGCAGTACTTC.

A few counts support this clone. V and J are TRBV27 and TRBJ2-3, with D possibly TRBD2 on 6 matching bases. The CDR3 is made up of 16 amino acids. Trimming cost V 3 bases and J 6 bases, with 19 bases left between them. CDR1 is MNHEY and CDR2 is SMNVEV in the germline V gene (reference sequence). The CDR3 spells CASSFGGSPSRDTQYF. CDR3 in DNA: TGTGCCAGCAGTTTCGGGGGTTCCCCCTCCAGGGATACGCAGTATTTT.

CDR3 in amino acids: CASSVLVIEQFF. The DNA of the CDR3 is TGTGCCAGCAGCGTACTAGTTATTGAGCAGTTCTTC. V usage is TRBV2 and J usage is TRBJ2-1; tentative D call: TRBD2 (5 bases). CDR1 is SNHLY, CDR2 FYNNEI, per germline. Trimming pared 6 bases from V and 9 bases from J, leaving 12 bases between. CDR3 size: 12 residues.

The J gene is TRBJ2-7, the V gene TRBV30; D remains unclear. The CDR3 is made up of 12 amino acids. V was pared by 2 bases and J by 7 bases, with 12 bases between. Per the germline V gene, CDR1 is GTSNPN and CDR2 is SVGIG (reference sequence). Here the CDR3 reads CAWSPQAREQYF. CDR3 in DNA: TGTGCCTGGAGTCCCCAGGCCCGAGAGCAGTACTTC.

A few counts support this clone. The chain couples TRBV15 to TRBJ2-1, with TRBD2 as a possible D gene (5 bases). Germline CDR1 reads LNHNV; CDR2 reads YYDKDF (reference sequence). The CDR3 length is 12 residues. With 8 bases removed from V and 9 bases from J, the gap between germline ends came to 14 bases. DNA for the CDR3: TGTGCCACCTCGAGACAAGGAGGTGAGCAGTTCTTC. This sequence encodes CATSRQGGEQFF.

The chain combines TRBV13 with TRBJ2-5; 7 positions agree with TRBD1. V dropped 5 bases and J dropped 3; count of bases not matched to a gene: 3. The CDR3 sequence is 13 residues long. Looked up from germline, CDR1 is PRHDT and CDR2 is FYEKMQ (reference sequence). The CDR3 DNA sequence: TGTGCCAGCAGCACTACAGGGGAAGAGACCCAGTACTTC. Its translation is CASSTTGEETQYF.